A selection of T cell receptor beta chains follows, all from one sample in a study of cytomegalovirus exposure and HLA in healthy donors. The data were produced by immunoSEQ multiplex PCR, yet TCRdb's version contains in-frame clones alone and is incomplete. Of 65,000 to 95,000 clones in the sample, around 77% were seen once. The sample taken for sequencing was PBMCs. The origin of the receptors is a man in his fifties or sixties in good health and CMV-seronegative. CDR3s include the opening cysteine and the closing phenylalanine or tryptophan. A row's size may be missing; if present it is once, few, many or a size class.

J gene: TRBJ2-7
V gene: TRBV18
clone size: -
CDR3 protein: CASSRTSGGAYEQYF

J gene: TRBJ1-1
V gene: TRBV9
clone size: -
CDR3 protein: CASSVLGDRKYEAFF

J gene: TRBJ2-6
V gene: TRBV6-5
clone size: -
CDR3 protein: CASRGLNSGANVLTF

J gene: TRBJ2-7
V gene: TRBV10-1
clone size: -
CDR3 protein: CALRIAGGITYEQYF

J gene: TRBJ2-1
V gene: TRBV30
clone size: once
CDR3 protein: CAWRSRGPYNEQFF

J gene: TRBJ1-2
V gene: TRBV18
clone size: -
CDR3 protein: CASSRAGDQGYTF

J gene: TRBJ2-7
V gene: TRBV27
clone size: -
CDR3 protein: CASPPWPYEQYF

J gene: TRBJ2-7
V gene: TRBV5-6
clone size: -
CDR3 protein: CASSLAGEQYF

J gene: TRBJ2-1
V gene: TRBV4-1
clone size: -
CDR3 protein: CASSPRGVAGGGNEQFF

J gene: TRBJ1-1
V gene: TRBV5-4
clone size: -
CDR3 protein: CASSPRTAISNTEAFF

J gene: TRBJ1-1
V gene: TRBV6-6
clone size: -
CDR3 protein: CASSNPTGSAFF

J gene: TRBJ1-4
V gene: TRBV7-2
clone size: -
CDR3 protein: CASSFRQGRNEKLFF

J gene: TRBJ2-1
V gene: TRBV28
clone size: -
CDR3 protein: CASSLTGAYNEQFF

J gene: TRBJ2-7
V gene: TRBV6-1
clone size: -
CDR3 protein: CASSEGGGKYF

J gene: TRBJ2-1
V gene: TRBV9
clone size: -
CDR3 protein: CASSVGGGIYNEQFF

J gene: TRBJ1-2
V gene: TRBV5-1
clone size: few
CDR3 protein: CASSLGHRGMIDYGYTF